A single sample is the source of the 25 T cell receptor beta chains below, sequenced in a study of control samples from healthy donors and cancer patients. Profiling relied on immunoSEQ multiplex PCR, and the TCRdb table lists in-frame clones only, not all of them. The sample lists tens of thousands of clones; approximately 93% were seen once. Sample: PBMCs. The receptor source for this set is a middle-aged woman with lung cancer.

CDR3 protein: CASSPRTGGRTGELFF. The CDR3 region has the DNA TGTGCCAGCAGCCCCCGGACAGGGGGCCGGACCGGGGAGCTGTTTTTT. V and J are TRBV5-6 and TRBJ2-2; 11 bases are a match to TRBD1. V was clipped by 4 bases and J by 5 bases; unmatched bases: 7. The CDR3 has 16 amino acids. The V gene's germline CDR1 is SGHDT and CDR2 YYEEEE.

This clone was observed a single time. The rearrangement uses TRBV19 and TRBJ2-4; D gene uncertain. V was pared by 5 bases and J by 0 bases, with 5 bases between. This CDR3 region has 13 residues. The germline V gene has CDR1 LNHDA and CDR2 SQIVND (reference sequence). The DNA for the CDR3 is TGTGCCAGTAGTGGCCTAGCCAAAAACATTCAGTACTTC. Protein product: CASSGLAKNIQYF.

V and J are TRBV3-1 (or the pseudogene TRBV3-2) and TRBJ2-6; D ambiguous. The germline V and J ends were trimmed by 3 bases and 2 bases, with 8 bases remaining between them. This CDR3 spans 15 amino acids. The germline V gene encodes CDR1 LGHDT and CDR2 YNNKEL (reference sequence). The CDR3 sequence: CASSHLGTGANVLTF. For the CDR3, the DNA is TGTGCCAGCAGCCATCTGGGCACTGGGGCCAACGTCCTGACTTTC.

The chain uses TRBV7-3 and TRBJ2-7; tentatively, D is TRBD1 (6 bases). This CDR3 spans 15 amino acids. Germline CDR1 SGHTA, CDR2 FQGTGA. V lost 2 bases, J lost 4 bases, and 15 bases lay in between. CDR3: CASSLSGTSPYEQYF. CDR3 coding DNA: TGTGCCAGCAGCTTATCCGGGACATCCCCATACGAGCAGTACTTC.

The rearrangement joins TRBV9 to TRBJ1-3; 8 positions match TRBD1. V shed 4 bases and J 2 bases; nucleotides not matched to a gene: 5. Germline loops: CDR1 SGDLS, CDR2 YYNGEE. The CDR3 runs to 15 residues. The CDR3 DNA reads TGTGCCAGCAGCCCCCGACAGGGGACTGGAAACACCATATATTTT. Its translation is CASSPRQGTGNTIYF.

The chain joins TRBV2 to TRBJ2-4; unclear D gene. The CDR3 consists of 15 residues. Germline V lookup: CDR1 SNHLY, CDR2 FYNNEI. V lost 5 bases to trimming and J lost 3 bases, with 14 bases between them. CDR3 in amino acids: CASSRRVYDKNIQYF. The DNA of the CDR3 is TGTGCCAGCAGTCGAAGGGTGTATGACAAAAACATTCAGTACTTC.

The V and J genes are TRBV4-1 and TRBJ1-1; a possible D gene is TRBD1 (6 bases). The germline CDR1 and CDR2 sequences are MGHRA and YSYEKL. Trimming took 1 base from V and 6 from J, leaving 9 bases between them. This CDR3 has 13 amino acids. The CDR3 coding sequence is TGCGCCAGCAGCCAAGGGACAGCTGCTGAAGCTTTCTTT. Protein sequence: CASSQGTAAEAFF.

The rearrangement joins TRBV7-9 to TRBJ1-1; the match to TRBD1 covers 8 bases. The V and J ends lost 5 bases and 4 bases, in that order; junction bases with no gene match: 9. The germline gives CDR1 SEHNR, CDR2 FQNEAQ (reference sequence). The CDR3 is 15 amino acids. The CDR3 here is CASSLDRDGFTEAFF. CDR3 in DNA: TGTGCCAGCAGCCTGGACAGGGACGGTTTCACTGAAGCTTTCTTT.

J is TRBJ1-3 and V is TRBV19; D gene uncertain. Germline V lookup: CDR1 LNHDA, CDR2 SQIVND (reference sequence). The CDR3 consists of 14 residues. The germline V and J ends were trimmed by 6 bases and 1 base, with 10 bases remaining between them. The CDR3 DNA is TGTGCCAGTAGGGTAGGCACGTCTGGAAACACCATATATTTT. Its protein product is CASRVGTSGNTIYF.

The chain is built from TRBV5-1 and TRBJ2-7; D is unclear. V was shortened by 2 bases and J by 6 bases, with 12 bases between the two germline ends. The CDR3 is made up of 13 amino acids. Germline CDR1 SGHRS, CDR2 YFSETQ. The CDR3 spells CASSFGSSGEQYF. DNA for the CDR3: TGCGCCAGCAGCTTTGGGTCTTCCGGCGAGCAGTACTTC.

V gene TRBV19 combines with J gene TRBJ1-1; D may be TRBD1 (6 bases). The CDR3 covers 14 residues. Trimming took off 7 bases at V and 3 bases at J, with 15 bases between the two ends. Germline V CDR1 and CDR2: LNHDA, SQIVND (reference sequence). CDR3 bases: TGTGCCAGTACTTCCGGGGGGGGCTACACTGAAGCTTTCTTT. Encoded protein: CASTSGGGYTEAFF.

J is TRBJ1-2 and V is TRBV6-5; D remains unclear. This CDR3 is 13 amino acids long. Germline CDR1 is MNHEY and CDR2 is SVGAGI. Deletions cut 5 bases from V and 4 bases from J, with 11 bases between. The CDR3 DNA reads as TGTGCCAGCAGTCACCGGGCCACCTATGGCTACACCTTC. It specifies CASSHRATYGYTF.

This chain joins TRBV7-8 and TRBJ2-7; 8 bases are shared with TRBD1. CDR1 and CDR2 (germline): SGHVS, FQNEAQ. V shed 2 bases and J 2 bases; nucleotides not matched to a gene: 2. This CDR3 has 14 residues. CDR3 residues: CASSLTRGPYEQYF. The CDR3 DNA reads TGTGCCAGCAGCTTAACCAGGGGGCCCTACGAGCAGTACTTC.

The chain links TRBV7-8 to TRBJ1-1; no firm D call. Germline loops: CDR1 SGHVS, CDR2 FQNEAQ. This CDR3 is 14 amino acids long. Deletions cut 5 bases from V and 4 bases from J, with 14 bases between. The CDR3 nucleotides read TGTGCCAGCAGCCCCCGAGGTGGAGCCACTGAAGCTTTCTTT. Its translation: CASSPRGGATEAFF. The full variable domain, rest sourced from reference TRBV7-8 and TRBJ1-1, is GAGVSQSPRYKVAKRGQDVALRCDPISGHVSLFWYQQALGQGPEFLTYFQNEAQLDKSGLPSDRFFAERPEGSVSTLKIQRTQQEDSAVYLCASSPRGGATEAFFGQGTRLTVV.

V gene TRBV12-5 combines with J gene TRBJ2-2, with unresolved D. In germline, CDR1 is LGHNT, CDR2 FRNRAP. CDR3 length: 13 residues. V gave up 3 bases and J gave up 7 bases, with 9 bases separating them. The DNA for the CDR3 is TGTGCTAGTGGTTTAGGTACGGGCGGGGAGCTGTTTTTT. This translates into CASGLGTGGELFF. Using reference TRBV12-5 and TRBJ2-2 for the parts outside the CDR3, the full variable domain is DARVTQTPRHKVTEMGQEVTMRCQPILGHNTVFWYRQTMMQGLELLAYFRNRAPLDDSGMPKDRFSAEMPDATLATLKIQPSEPRDSAVYFCASGLGTGGELFFGEGSRLTVL.

The gene calls are TRBV24-1 and TRBJ2-2; 7 bases align to TRBD1. CDR3 length equals 15 residues. The ends lost 1 base at V and 4 bases at J; junction bases unmatched: 2. The germline CDR1 and CDR2 sequences are KGHDR and SFDVKD. CDR3 amino acids: CATSDFKGATGELFF. The CDR3 DNA reads as TGTGCCACCAGTGATTTCAAGGGGGCCACCGGGGAGCTGTTTTTT.

V and J are TRBV6-5 and TRBJ1-4; D may be TRBD1 (5 bases). Germline-derived CDR1 and CDR2 are MNHEY and SVGAGI. CDR3 length: 16 amino acids. V was pared by 3 bases and J by 4 bases, with 15 bases between. The CDR3 loop reads CASSYSLGRGNEKLFF. The CDR3, as DNA: TGTGCCAGCAGTTATTCGCTGGGGCGGGGTAATGAAAAACTGTTTTTT.

The chain joins TRBV25-1 to TRBJ2-2; a weak D match, TRBD1 (6 bases). Trimming removed 4 bases at V and 5 bases at J, with 14 bases between. The CDR3 length is 15 residues. The germline V gene encodes CDR1 MGHDK and CDR2 SYGVNS. CDR3 loop: CASSASLGATGELFF. The CDR3 DNA reads as TGTGCCAGCAGTGCATCCCTGGGGGCAACCGGGGAGCTGTTTTTT.

The chain combines TRBV3-1 (or the pseudogene TRBV3-2) with TRBJ1-5; D gene unclear. The CDR3 is 15 amino acids. Germline CDR1 and CDR2: LGHDT and YNNKEL (reference sequence). V was trimmed by 5 bases and J by 0 bases, leaving 11 bases between them. The CDR3 spells CASSERRYSNQPQHF. CDR3 in DNA: TGTGCCAGCAGCGAGCGACGGTATAGCAATCAGCCCCAGCATTTT.

The J gene is TRBJ2-3, the V gene TRBV2, with D possibly matching TRBD2 (5 bases). The CDR3 totals 14 residues. Germline CDR1 is SNHLY and CDR2 is FYNNEI. With 11 bases removed from V and 0 bases from J, the gap between germline ends came to 15 bases. CDR3 bases: TGTGCCTCCTTCGGGGTGCCTAGCACAGATACGCAGTATTTT. Protein: CASFGVPSTDTQYF.

The CDR3 nucleotides read TGTGCCAGCAATCGTGACAGGGCAGATACGCAGTATTTT. This encodes CASNRDRADTQYF. The chain couples TRBV6-5 to TRBJ2-3, with TRBD1 matching 7 bases. The germline gives CDR1 MNHEY, CDR2 SVGAGI. V shed 7 bases and J 4 bases; nucleotides not matched to a gene: 5. The CDR3 sequence is 13 residues long.

The chain carries TRBV4-1 and TRBJ1-5, with TRBD1 as a possible D gene (5 bases). Germline values: CDR1 MGHRA, CDR2 YSYEKL. The V gene lost 0 bases and the J gene lost 4 bases, with 10 bases spanning the gap. This CDR3 is built from 15 residues. The CDR3 DNA is TGCGCCAGCAGCCAAGATAGGGGCGTTAATCAGCCCCAGCATTTT. Protein product: CASSQDRGVNQPQHF.

This clone came up once. This chain connects TRBV12-3 or TRBV12-4 to TRBJ1-2; a possible D gene is TRBD1 (6 bases). V lost 5 bases and J lost 6, with 13 bases in between. This CDR3 is 13 amino acids long. The CDR3 region is CASSLTGTNGYTF. The DNA for the CDR3 is TGTGCCAGCAGTCTTACAGGGACGAATGGCTACACCTTC.

The genes are TRBV11-3 and TRBJ2-5; D possibly corresponds to TRBD2 (5 bases). V lost 5 bases, J lost 5 bases, and 12 bases lay in between. The CDR3 is 13 amino acids. Germline V gene sequence: CDR1 SGHNT, CDR2 YENEEA. The CDR3: CASSPPRRETQYF. CDR3 in DNA: TGTGCCAGCAGCCCCCCCAGGAGGGAGACCCAGTACTTC.

V and J are TRBV19 and TRBJ1-5, with 12 positions matching TRBD1. The CDR3 is 15 residues long. With 5 bases clipped from V and 3 bases from J, the junction kept 2 bases outside the gene matches. Per germline, CDR1 LNHDA and CDR2 SQIVND (reference sequence). In DNA, the CDR3 is TGTGCCAGTAGTGCGGGACAGGGGGCCAATCAGCCCCAGCATTTT. Protein sequence: CASSAGQGANQPQHF.